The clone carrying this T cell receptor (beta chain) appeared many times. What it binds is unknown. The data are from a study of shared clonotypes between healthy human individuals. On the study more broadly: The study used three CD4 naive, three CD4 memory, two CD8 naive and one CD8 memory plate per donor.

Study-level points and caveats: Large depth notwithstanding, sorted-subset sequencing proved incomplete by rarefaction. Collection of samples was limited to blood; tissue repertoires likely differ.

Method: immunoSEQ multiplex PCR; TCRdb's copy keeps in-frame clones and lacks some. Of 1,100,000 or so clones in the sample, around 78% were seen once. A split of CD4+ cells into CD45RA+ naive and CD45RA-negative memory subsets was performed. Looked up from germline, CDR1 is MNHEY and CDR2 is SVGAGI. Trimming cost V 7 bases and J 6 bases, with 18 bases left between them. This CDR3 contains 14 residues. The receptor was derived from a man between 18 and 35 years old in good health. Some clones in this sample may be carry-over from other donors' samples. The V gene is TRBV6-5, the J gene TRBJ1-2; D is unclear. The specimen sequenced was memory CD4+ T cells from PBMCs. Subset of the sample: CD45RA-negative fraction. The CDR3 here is CASTQGLSRNGYTF. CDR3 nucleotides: TGTGCCAGCACCCAAGGTCTATCGCGTAATGGCTACACCTTC.